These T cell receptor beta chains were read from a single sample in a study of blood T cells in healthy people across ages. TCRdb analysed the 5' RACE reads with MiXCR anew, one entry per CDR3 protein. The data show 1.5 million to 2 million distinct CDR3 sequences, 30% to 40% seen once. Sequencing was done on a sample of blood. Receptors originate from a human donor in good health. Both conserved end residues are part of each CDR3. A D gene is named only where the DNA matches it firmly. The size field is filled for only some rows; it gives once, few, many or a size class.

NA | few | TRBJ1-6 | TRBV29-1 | CSADRKNRNSPLHF | TGCAGCGCCGACAGGAAAAATAGGAATTCACCCCTCCACTTT
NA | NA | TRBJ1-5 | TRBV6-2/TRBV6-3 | CASSRHVGLGGGNQPPHF | TGTGCCAGCAGTCGACACGTGGGCTTGGGCGGGGGGAATCAGCCCCCGCATTTT
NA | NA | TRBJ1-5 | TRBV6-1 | CAGSEYPGTTGQPQHF | TGTGCCGGCAGTGAATACCCGGGGACTACAGGGCAGCCCCAGCATTTT
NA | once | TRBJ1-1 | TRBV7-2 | CASSPGAGATEAFF | TGTGCCAGCAGCCCCGGGGCAGGCGCCACTGAAGCTTTCTTT
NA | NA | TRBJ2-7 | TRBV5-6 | CASSWGAGQGYEQYF | TGTGCCAGCAGCTGGGGGGCCGGGCAGGGCTACGAGCAGTACTTC
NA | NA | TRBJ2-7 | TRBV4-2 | CASSQGGGGGYEQYF | TGTGCCAGCAGCCAAGGGGGAGGGGGGGGCTACGAGCAGTACTTC
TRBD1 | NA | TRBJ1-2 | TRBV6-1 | CASSETGDERGYTF | TGTGCCAGCAGTGAAACAGGGGACGAAAGGGGCTACACCTTC
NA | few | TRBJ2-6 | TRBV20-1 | CSARQGSDWGTANVLTF | TGCAGTGCTAGACAGGGATCGGACTGGGGTACGGCCAACGTCCTGACTTTC
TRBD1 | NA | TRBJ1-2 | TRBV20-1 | CSARGTGEEYGYTF | TGCAGTGCTAGAGGGACAGGGGAAGAGTATGGCTACACCTTC
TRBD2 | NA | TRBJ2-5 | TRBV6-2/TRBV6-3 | CASRAKGSGGASETQYF | TGTGCCAGCAGAGCAAAGGGCAGCGGGGGGGCCTCAGAGACCCAGTACTTC
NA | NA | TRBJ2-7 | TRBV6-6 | CASSYSNSDYEQYF | TGTGCCAGCAGTTACTCGAACTCCGACTACGAGCAGTACTTC
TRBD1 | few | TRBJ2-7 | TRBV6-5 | CASSGRTGGLDEQYF | TGTGCCAGCAGCGGGAGGACAGGGGGCCTCGACGAGCAGTACTTC
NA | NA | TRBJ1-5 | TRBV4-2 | CASSQGEDSYQPQHF | TGTGCCAGCAGCCAAGGGGAAGACAGCTATCAGCCCCAGCATTTT
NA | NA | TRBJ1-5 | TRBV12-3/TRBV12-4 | CASSFSSGNQPQHF | TGTGCCAGCAGTTTTAGCAGTGGCAATCAGCCCCAGCATTTT
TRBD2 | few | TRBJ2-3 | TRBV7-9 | CASSSGTSDEGTDTQYF | TGTGCCAGCAGCTCCGGGACTAGCGACGAGGGAACAGATACGCAGTATTTT
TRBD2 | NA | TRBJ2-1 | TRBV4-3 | CASSQERGTYNEQFF | TGCGCCAGCAGCCAGGAGCGGGGGACCTACAATGAGCAGTTCTTC
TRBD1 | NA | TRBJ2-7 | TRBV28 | CASSTPGQAHEQYF | TGTGCCAGCAGTACACCGGGACAGGCCCACGAGCAGTACTTC
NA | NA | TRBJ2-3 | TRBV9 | CASSTFSSTDTQYF | TGTGCCAGCAGCACATTCTCAAGCACAGATACGCAGTATTTT
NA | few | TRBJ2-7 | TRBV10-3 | CAISPTGEYEQYF | TGTGCCATCAGCCCGACAGGCGAATACGAGCAGTACTTC
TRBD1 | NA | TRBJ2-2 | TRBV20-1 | CSVTKAGGRTGELFF | TGCAGTGTTACTAAAGCAGGGGGCCGGACCGGGGAGCTGTTTTTT
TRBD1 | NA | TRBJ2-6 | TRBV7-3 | CASSFPGQGFSGANVLTF | TGTGCCAGCAGCTTCCCCGGACAGGGGTTCTCTGGGGCCAACGTCCTGACTTTC
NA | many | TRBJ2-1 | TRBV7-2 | CASTPAGGPGLSSEQFF | TGTGCCAGCACTCCCGCGGGCGGGCCGGGTCTAAGCAGTGAGCAGTTCTTC
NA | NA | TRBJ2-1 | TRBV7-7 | CAIPGLEQFF | TGTGCTATCCCGGGCCTTGAGCAGTTCTTC
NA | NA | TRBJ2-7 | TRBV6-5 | CASSSALLVDEQYF | TGTGCCAGCAGTTCCGCTCTTCTAGTTGACGAGCAGTACTTC
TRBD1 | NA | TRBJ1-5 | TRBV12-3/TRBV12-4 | CASSFVSGGLNSNQPQHF | TGTGCCAGCAGTTTCGTCTCAGGGGGTTTAAATAGCAATCAGCCCCAGCATTTT
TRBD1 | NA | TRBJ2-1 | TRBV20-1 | CSAKQGDLITEQFF | TGCAGTGCAAAACAGGGGGACCTGATTACGGAGCAGTTCTTC
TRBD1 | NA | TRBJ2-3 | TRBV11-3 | CASSSAGGSLTDTQYF | TGTGCCAGCAGCTCCGCAGGGGGTTCCCTCACAGATACGCAGTATTTT
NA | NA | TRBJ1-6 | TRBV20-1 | CSARVDGLGSPLHF | TGCAGTGCTAGAGTGGACGGTTTAGGTTCACCCCTCCACTTT
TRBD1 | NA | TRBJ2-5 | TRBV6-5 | CASSYASTGGHGTQYF | TGTGCCAGCAGTTACGCGTCGACAGGGGGGCATGGGACCCAGTACTTC
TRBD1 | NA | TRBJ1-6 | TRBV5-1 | CASSDLTGTGSPLHF | TGCGCCAGCAGCGACCTGACAGGGACAGGTTCACCCCTCCACTTT
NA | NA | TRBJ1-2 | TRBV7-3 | CASSLNPNGGGYTF | TGTGCCAGCAGCCTAAACCCTAACGGGGGTGGCTACACCTTC